Listed below are T cell receptor beta chains from one sample, sequenced in a study of T-cell memory formation after mild COVID-19. TCRdb reprocessed the 5' RACE reads via MiXCR and lists one record per CDR3 protein. The table has 270,000 or so distinct CDR3 sequences, roughly a sixth seen once. Source material: PBMCs or a T cell subset sorted from them (not recorded which). The receptors stem from a man aged 18 to 30 who had mild COVID-19 (a few samples of this study predate the infection). Cell type and time point are not known. Each CDR3 is given with its conserved first and last residue. A D gene is named only where the DNA matches it firmly. Clone sizes are given selectively: once, few, many, or a class where the clone is expanded.

d_call	clone_size	v_call	j_call	cdr3_length	cdr3_aa	cdr3_nt
NA	few	TRBV4-1	TRBJ1-5	12	CASSQVDEPQHF	TGCGCCAGCAGCCAAGTGGACGAGCCCCAGCATTTT
TRBD2	NA	TRBV7-8	TRBJ2-5	16	CASSLVAGGRSETQYF	TGTGCCAGCAGCTTAGTAGCGGGGGGCCGGTCCGAGACCCAGTACTTC
NA	NA	TRBV25-1	TRBJ1-1	13	CASSELVATEAFF	TGTGCCAGCAGTGAACTTGTGGCCACTGAAGCTTTCTTT
TRBD1	NA	TRBV7-8	TRBJ2-4	15	CASSELTGGFDIQYF	TGTGCCAGCAGCGAACTGACAGGGGGTTTCGACATTCAGTACTTC
NA	few	TRBV12-3/TRBV12-4	TRBJ1-1	12	CASSFEGSEAFF	TGTGCCAGCAGTTTCGAGGGTAGTGAAGCTTTCTTT
NA	few	TRBV3-1	TRBJ2-1	13	CASSQNRNNEQFF	TGTGCCAGCAGCCAAAACCGCAACAATGAGCAGTTCTTC
NA	few	TRBV12-3/TRBV12-4	TRBJ2-3	15	CASSLQRQGGDTQYF	TGTGCCAGCAGTTTACAGCGCCAGGGGGGAGATACGCAGTATTTT
NA	NA	TRBV7-9	TRBJ1-6	15	CASSLVGTPNSPLHF	TGTGCCAGCAGCTTAGTGGGGACACCCAATTCACCCCTCCACTTT
NA	NA	TRBV20-1	TRBJ1-1	12	CSASKPGPGAFF	TGCAGTGCTAGTAAGCCCGGCCCGGGGGCTTTCTTT
NA	NA	TRBV5-6	TRBJ2-7	11	CASSLTAEQYF	TGTGCCAGCAGCTTGACAGCCGAGCAGTACTTC
NA	few	TRBV5-6	TRBJ1-2	14	CASSFGRPPYGYTF	TGTGCCAGCAGCTTTGGCCGCCCCCCCTATGGCTACACCTTC
TRBD2	NA	TRBV20-1	TRBJ2-5	14	CSDSAGTSEETQYF	TGCAGTGATTCCGCCGGGACTAGCGAAGAGACCCAGTACTTC
NA	many	TRBV7-9	TRBJ2-1	12	CASSLDHNEQFF	TGTGCCAGCAGCTTAGATCACAATGAGCAGTTCTTC
NA	NA	TRBV5-1	TRBJ1-4	15	CASSPTTAGGEKLFF	TGCGCCAGCAGCCCTACAACAGCGGGAGGTGAAAAACTGTTTTTT
NA	NA	TRBV28	TRBJ1-2	11	CASRFGLGYTF	TGTGCCAGCAGGTTCGGACTTGGCTACACCTTC
NA	few	TRBV5-1	TRBJ1-4	15	CASSLEAIGNEKLFF	TGCGCCAGCAGCTTGGAAGCTATCGGTAATGAAAAACTGTTTTTT
NA	few	TRBV7-2	TRBJ1-4	13	CASTQGEREKLFF	TGTGCCAGCACCCAAGGAGAGCGAGAAAAACTGTTTTTT
NA	few	TRBV24-1	TRBJ1-4	13	CATHFATNEKLFF	TGTGCCACCCACTTTGCAACTAATGAAAAACTGTTTTTT
TRBD2	few	TRBV12-3/TRBV12-4	TRBJ2-3	17	CASSLGLAGGGGDTQYF	TGTGCCAGCAGTTTAGGTCTAGCGGGGGGCGGTGGAGATACGCAGTATTTT
TRBD1	NA	TRBV20-1	TRBJ1-1	15	CSAVRQGGKNTEAFF	TGCAGTGCGGTACGACAGGGGGGTAAGAACACTGAAGCTTTCTTT
NA	NA	TRBV5-1	TRBJ1-3	14	CASSLGAGGNTIYF	TGCGCCAGCAGCTTGGGGGCAGGTGGAAACACCATATATTTT
NA	few	TRBV7-9	TRBJ2-3	13	CASSLGNADTQYF	TGTGCCAGCAGCTTAGGGAACGCAGATACGCAGTATTTT
NA	few	TRBV27	TRBJ2-2	12	CASTGWPGELFF	TGTGCCAGCACTGGGTGGCCCGGGGAGCTGTTTTTT
TRBD1	NA	TRBV12-3/TRBV12-4	TRBJ2-5	15	CASSTGTGGEKTQYF	TGTGCCAGCAGCACTGGGACAGGGGGCGAGAAGACCCAGTACTTC
NA	few	TRBV6-5	TRBJ2-5	14	CASSRGRFQETQYF	TGTGCCAGCAGCCGCGGACGGTTCCAAGAGACCCAGTACTTC
NA	NA	TRBV6-5	TRBJ2-3	15	CASSYDGGEGDTQYF	TGTGCCAGCAGTTACGACGGGGGAGAGGGAGATACGCAGTATTTT
NA	few	TRBV5-4	TRBJ1-3	12	CASRGYGNTIYF	TGTGCCAGCAGGGGCTATGGAAACACCATATATTTT
NA	NA	TRBV7-2	TRBJ1-5	12	CASSLPGQPQHF	TGTGCCAGCAGCTTACCCGGACAGCCCCAGCATTTT
TRBD2	few	TRBV6-2/TRBV6-3	TRBJ2-1	16	CASSLLSGGLYNEQFF	TGTGCCAGCAGTTTACTTAGCGGGGGGTTGTACAATGAGCAGTTCTTC
TRBD2	NA	TRBV4-3	TRBJ2-3	16	CASSQGVAGSTDTQYF	TGCGCCAGCAGCCAGGGAGTAGCGGGTAGCACAGATACGCAGTATTTT